The rows below give T cell receptor beta chains drawn from one sample of a study of immune evolution from preneoplasia to lung adenocarcinoma. This table comes from immunoSEQ multiplex PCR, and its TCRdb copy is limited to in-frame clones, with some not included. The table shows under 15,000 clones, with roughly 87% occurring only once. Sequencing was performed on FFPE lung adenocarcinoma in situ tissue. Source of these receptors: a donor older than 65 with lung adenocarcinoma. Both conserved end residues are part of each CDR3. Fields, in order: clone size, D gene, J gene, V gene, CDR3 DNA, CDR3 protein. The D gene is left open where the match is weak. Clone size is shown for a subset of rows, as once, few, many or a class of expanded clone.

size: once
D: TRBD2
J: TRBJ2-2
V: TRBV5-1
DNA: TGCGCCAGCAGCTCTAGCGGGAGAGGCGGGGAGCTGTTTTTT
CDR3: CASSSSGRGGELFF

size: .
D: TRBD1
J: TRBJ1-2
V: TRBV19
DNA: TGTGCCAGCAGACAGGGATTCTATGGCTACACCTTC
CDR3: CASRQGFYGYTF

size: .
D: .
J: TRBJ2-5
V: TRBV5-4
DNA: TGTGCCAGCAGCTTGCTAGGGGGGAGTGGAGCTCAAGAGACCCAGTACTTC
CDR3: CASSLLGGSGAQETQYF

size: .
D: .
J: TRBJ1-2
V: TRBV28
DNA: TGTGCCAGCAGTTTTCCGCTAGGCCGGGGCAGGTATGGCTACACCTTC
CDR3: CASSFPLGRGRYGYTF

size: .
D: TRBD1
J: TRBJ1-1
V: TRBV9
DNA: TGTGCCAGCAGCGTACACCCGGGACAGGGAGTAGCTTTCTTT
CDR3: CASSVHPGQGVAFF

size: .
D: .
J: TRBJ2-3
V: TRBV27
DNA: TGTGCCAGCAGCTGGGGGAGCCCAGATACGCAGTATTTT
CDR3: CASSWGSPDTQYF

size: .
D: .
J: TRBJ1-5
V: TRBV7-8
DNA: TGTGCCAGCAGCTTAGCGGTCAGGGAGGTAAATCAGCCCCAGCATTTT
CDR3: CASSLAVREVNQPQHF

size: .
D: .
J: TRBJ1-1
V: TRBV2
DNA: TGTGCCAGCAGTGAAGGAACCGGCCTGGGGACTGAAGCTTTCTTT
CDR3: CASSEGTGLGTEAFF

size: .
D: .
J: TRBJ1-2
V: TRBV5-6
DNA: TGTGCCAGCAGCCAGACAGGAATCCTCTATGGCTACACCTTC
CDR3: CASSQTGILYGYTF

size: .
D: .
J: TRBJ2-3
V: TRBV18
DNA: TGTGCCAGCTCAGCGAGGGGCACAGATACGCAGTATTTT
CDR3: CASSARGTDTQYF

size: .
D: .
J: TRBJ1-2
V: TRBV5-1
DNA: TGCGCCAGCAGCTTGGGTTATGGCTACACCTTC
CDR3: CASSLGYGYTF

size: .
D: .
J: TRBJ2-1
V: TRBV18
DNA: TGTGCCAGCTCCGAGGCTAGGACAGTAACCCCGGCTAGCGGCTACAATGAGCAGTTCTTC
CDR3: CASSEARTVTPASGYNEQFF

size: .
D: TRBD1
J: TRBJ2-1
V: TRBV6-6
DNA: TGTGCCAGCAGTTACTCTAGCCCGGGACAGGGTTATGAGCAGTTCTTC
CDR3: CASSYSSPGQGYEQFF

size: .
D: .
J: TRBJ2-2
V: TRBV7-9
DNA: TGTGCCAGCAGCCACCGAAGACCGTTCACCGGGGAGCTGTTTTTT
CDR3: CASSHRRPFTGELFF

size: .
D: .
J: TRBJ2-7
V: TRBV7-2
DNA: TGTGCCAGCAGCCCCCGTGACGGGGGTAGAGAGCAGTACTTC
CDR3: CASSPRDGGREQYF

size: .
D: .
J: TRBJ1-2
V: TRBV6-4
DNA: TGTGCCAGCAGTCCCGAGACAGACGGTGGGGGCTACACCTTC
CDR3: CASSPETDGGGYTF

size: .
D: TRBD1
J: TRBJ1-1
V: TRBV11-2
DNA: TGTGCCAGCAGCTCGACTAGGGCAGGGGGCCTTTGGGCTTTCTTT
CDR3: CASSSTRAGGLWAFF

size: .
D: .
J: TRBJ1-4
V: TRBV2
DNA: TGTGCCAGCAGTGAGAGGGGGGATGAAAAACTGTTTTTT
CDR3: CASSERGDEKLFF

size: .
D: .
J: TRBJ2-1
V: TRBV10-1
DNA: TGCGCCAGCAGTGAGTCTACGGGAAGGGAGCAGTTCTTC
CDR3: CASSESTGREQFF

size: .
D: .
J: TRBJ2-5
V: TRBV30
DNA: TGTGCCTGGAGGCCAGGAAAACAAGAGACCCAGTACTTC
CDR3: CAWRPGKQETQYF

size: .
D: .
J: TRBJ2-5
V: TRBV5-1
DNA: TGCGCCAGCAGCTTCTGGGGCGCCTGGGAGTGGGTAGAGACCCAGTACTTC
CDR3: CASSFWGAWEWVETQYF

size: .
D: TRBD2
J: TRBJ2-6
V: TRBV29-1
DNA: TGCAGCGCCACTAGCGGGAGCTCTGGGGCCAACGTCCTGACTTTC
CDR3: CSATSGSSGANVLTF

size: .
D: .
J: TRBJ2-1
V: TRBV6-4
DNA: TGTGCCAGCAGTGAGGGGGGAGGCGATGAGCAGTTCTTC
CDR3: CASSEGGGDEQFF

size: .
D: .
J: TRBJ1-1
V: TRBV19
DNA: TGTGCCAGTAAAAAGGGGGGAGACGACACTGAAGCTTTCTTT
CDR3: CASKKGGDDTEAFF

size: .
D: TRBD2
J: TRBJ2-1
V: TRBV28
DNA: TGTGCCAGCAGTACAAGCGGGAGCTCAGACAATGAGCAGTTCTTC
CDR3: CASSTSGSSDNEQFF

size: .
D: .
J: TRBJ2-1
V: TRBV5-1
DNA: TGCGCCAGCGTCCGGGACCCAAGGGACAATGAGCAGTTCTTC
CDR3: CASVRDPRDNEQFF

size: .
D: TRBD2
J: TRBJ2-1
V: TRBV7-2
DNA: TGTGCCAGCAGGCAGCCGGGACTAGCCCGCAATGAGCAGTTCTTC
CDR3: CASRQPGLARNEQFF

size: .
D: .
J: TRBJ2-4
V: TRBV9
DNA: TGTGCCAGCTCACTCGGAGGAGTCAGGAACATTCAGTACTTC
CDR3: CASSLGGVRNIQYF

size: .
D: TRBD1
J: TRBJ2-3
V: TRBV2
DNA: TGTGCCAGCAGTGTCGGCCAGGGACAGGACACAGATACGCAGTATTTT
CDR3: CASSVGQGQDTDTQYF

size: .
D: TRBD1
J: TRBJ2-2
V: TRBV19
DNA: TGTGCCAGTGAAGACAGGGCGAACACCGGGGAGCTGTTTTTT
CDR3: CASEDRANTGELFF

size: .
D: TRBD1
J: TRBJ2-5
V: TRBV28
DNA: TGTGCCAGCAGCCGCGACAGGGGTGAGACCCAGTACTTC
CDR3: CASSRDRGETQYF

size: .
D: .
J: TRBJ1-5
V: TRBV19
DNA: TGTGCCAGTAGTATAGATACCAGCCGCAATCAGCCCCAGCATTTT
CDR3: CASSIDTSRNQPQHF

size: once
D: .
J: TRBJ2-1
V: TRBV6-1
DNA: TGTGCCACCAGCCGGGGGGCCAATGAGCAGTTCTTC
CDR3: CATSRGANEQFF

size: .
D: TRBD1
J: TRBJ2-5
V: TRBV7-7
DNA: TGTGCTAGCAGCCGAGACAGGGGAGAGACCCAGTACTTC
CDR3: CASSRDRGETQYF

size: .
D: .
J: TRBJ1-4
V: TRBV5-6
DNA: TGTGCCAGCAGCGTACCGGGACTGAGAAATGAAAAACTGTTTTTT
CDR3: CASSVPGLRNEKLFF

size: .
D: .
J: TRBJ2-1
V: TRBV27
DNA: TGTGCCAGCAGCATTGACAGCAATTACAATGAGCAGTTCTTC
CDR3: CASSIDSNYNEQFF